Listed here are 31 T cell receptor beta chains from one sample, sequenced in a study of T cell repertoires in cytomegalovirus infection. TCRdb called the reads again in MiXCR, with one record for every CDR3 protein. Of 40,000 to 50,000 distinct CDR3 sequences listed, 20% to 25% are singletons. These receptors' targets are unknown. Sample: PBMCs, sequenced either directly or after in vitro stimulation (not recorded which). Receptors were obtained from a human donor in good health (CMV status not recorded). Some clones in this sample may be carry-over from other donors' samples.

This clonotype was counted ten times or more. V gene TRBV7-2 combines with J gene TRBJ2-7; TRBD1 agrees at 7 bases. The J segment lost 4 bases and the V segment lost 5 bases, leaving 11 bases of the junction unmatched. CDR1 and CDR2 from the germline V gene are SGHTA and FQGNSA. The CDR3 sequence is 15 residues long. This CDR3 reads CASSPSEGGAYEQYF. The CDR3 nucleotides are TGTGCCAGCAGCCCATCCGAAGGGGGCGCATACGAGCAGTACTTC. The full variable domain, completed using reference TRBV7-2 and TRBJ2-7, is GAGVSQSPSNKVTEKGKDVELRCDPISGHTALYWYRQSLGQGLEFLIYFQGNSAPDKSGLPSDRFSAERTGGSVSTLTIQRTQQEDSAVYLCASSPSEGGAYEQYFGPGTRLTVT.

This clonotype was counted ten times or more. The chain couples TRBV7-9 to TRBJ2-5; D remains unclear. The V end was cut by 1 base, the J end by 4 bases, with 10 bases between. Germline V gene data show CDR1 as SEHNR and CDR2 as FQNEAQ (reference sequence). The CDR3 is 14 residues long. CDR3 region: CASSLGGSGETQYF. CDR3 nucleotides: TGTGCCAGCAGCTTAGGCGGATCGGGAGAGACCCAGTACTTC.

This clonotype was seen only a few times. This chain uses TRBV18 with TRBJ2-7; possibly TRBD1 for D (5 bases). Deletions cut 3 bases from V and 3 bases from J, with 9 bases between. CDR3 length: 13 amino acids. The germline CDR1 and CDR2 sequences are KGHSH and LQKENI. The CDR3 protein is CASSPSRDYEQYF. The CDR3 DNA sequence: TGTGCCAGCTCACCGAGCAGGGACTACGAGCAGTACTTC. Variable domain in full (rest from reference TRBV18 and TRBJ2-7): NAGVMQNPRHLVRRRGQEARLRCSPMKGHSHVYWYRQLPEEGLKFMVYLQKENIIDESGMPKERFSAEFPKEGPSILRIQQVVRGDSAAYFCASSPSRDYEQYFGPGTRLTVT.

The chain links TRBV20-1 to TRBJ1-1; D gene uncertain. This CDR3 is built from 9 residues. The germline V gene has CDR1 DFQATT and CDR2 SNEGSKA (reference sequence). Trimming took off 8 bases at V and 8 bases at J, with 9 bases between the two ends. DNA of the CDR3: TGCAGTCCCCGGGAGGAAGCTTTCTTT. It encodes CSPREEAFF.

There are many counts of this clonotype. The V and J genes are TRBV7-2 and TRBJ2-2; 9 bases agree with TRBD1. This CDR3 spans 16 amino acids. The germline gives CDR1 SGHTA, CDR2 FQGNSA. Unmatched junction bases numbered 4, after V lost 5 bases and J lost 0 bases. Written as DNA, the CDR3 is TGTGCCAGCAGCCCCCGGGACAGGGCGAACACCGGGGAGCTGTTTTTT. Its protein is CASSPRDRANTGELFF. Variable domain in full (rest from reference TRBV7-2 and TRBJ2-2): GAGVSQSPSNKVTEKGKDVELRCDPISGHTALYWYRQSLGQGLEFLIYFQGNSAPDKSGLPSDRFSAERTGGSVSTLTIQRTQQEDSAVYLCASSPRDRANTGELFFGEGSRLTVL.

This clonotype was counted at least ten times. The chain joins TRBV11-2 to TRBJ1-6; weak D call: TRBD1 (5 bases). The CDR3 extends over 14 amino acids. The V gene's germline CDR1 is SGHAT and CDR2 FQNNGV. Trimming pared 3 bases from V and 4 bases from J, leaving 7 bases between. This chain's CDR3 is CASSLPGYNSPLHF. CDR3 nucleotides: TGTGCCAGCAGCTTGCCAGGGTATAATTCACCCCTCCACTTT.

At least ten counts were recorded for this clonotype. The CDR3 DNA is TGTGCCAGCAGCTTACGGTCCGGGACAGACGAAAAACTGTTTTTT. Translated: CASSLRSGTDEKLFF. J is TRBJ1-4 and V is TRBV7-2; 7 nucleotides agree with TRBD1. With V trimmed by 2 bases and J by 8 bases, 8 bases remained unmatched. CDR3 length equals 15 residues. CDR1 and CDR2 (germline): SGHTA, FQGNSA.

Many counts were recorded for this clonotype. This chain joins TRBV7-2 and TRBJ2-3; D remains ambiguous. Trimming pared 1 base from V and 4 bases from J, leaving 12 bases between. CDR3 length: 15 residues. From germline, CDR1 is SGHTA and CDR2 FQGNSA. The DNA for the CDR3 is TGTGCCAGCAGCTTAGGGGAAACAGTCGCAGATACGCAGTATTTT. Amino acids: CASSLGETVADTQYF.

J is TRBJ2-3 and V is TRBV29-1; D uncertain. V lost 8 bases and J 4 bases, leaving 7 bases between the germline ends. Germline-derived CDR1 and CDR2 are SQVTM and ANQGSEA. This CDR3 comprises 10 residues. CDR3 DNA: TGCAGCTCTGGCGCAGATACGCAGTATTTT. It yields the protein CSSGADTQYF.

This rearrangement joins TRBV29-1 to TRBJ2-2; 8 bases agree with TRBD2. Germline lookup yields CDR1 SQVTM and CDR2 ANQGSEA. The CDR3 loop spans 12 amino acids. V was pared by 8 bases and J by 4 bases, with 3 bases of the junction left unmatched. The DNA of the CDR3 is TGCAGCACTAGCGGAACCACCGGGGAGCTGTTTTTT. This translates into CSTSGTTGELFF.

This chain joins TRBV7-2 and TRBJ2-7; 11 bases fit TRBD2. The junction had 10 bases not matched to a gene; V was cut back by 5 bases and J by 4 bases. This CDR3 is 16 amino acids long. Germline-derived CDR1 and CDR2 are SGHTA and FQGNSA. The CDR3 DNA follows: TGTGCCAGCAGCCTAGGACTAGCGGGTGGGGGGTACGAGCAGTACTTC. Translation: CASSLGLAGGGYEQYF.

This clonotype was picked up a small number of times. This sequence joins TRBV7-6 and TRBJ2-1; 10 bases are a match to TRBD2. Germline values: CDR1 SGHVS, CDR2 FNYEAQ. The CDR3 totals 15 residues. With 5 bases clipped from V and 12 bases from J, the junction kept 13 bases outside the gene matches. This CDR3 reads CASSQVGLAGVWQFF. Here the CDR3 DNA reads TGTGCCAGCAGCCAAGTCGGCCTAGCGGGAGTCTGGCAGTTCTTC.

This clonotype has a count of ten or more. This chain links TRBV10-3 with TRBJ2-3; 8 nucleotides agree with TRBD2. The CDR3 is made up of 14 amino acids. J was trimmed by 4 bases and V by 6 bases; bases with no gene match: 6. CDR1 is ENHRY and CDR2 is SYGVKD in the germline V gene. CDR3 sequence (DNA): TGTGCCATCAGCGGGAGGGCCCCGGCAGATACGCAGTATTTT. This translates into CAISGRAPADTQYF.

The chain has TRBV29-1 and TRBJ2-1; D call uncertain. The CDR3 is made up of 11 amino acids. CDR1 is SQVTM and CDR2 is ANQGSEA in the germline V gene. The V end lost 3 bases, the J end lost 5 bases, and 5 bases lay between the germline ends. CDR3 bases: TGCAGCGTTGAGCGGAACAATGAGCAGTTCTTC. As protein: CSVERNNEQFF.

This clonotype was found many times. The chain couples TRBV12-3 or TRBV12-4 to TRBJ1-5; D is unclear. With 0 bases removed from V and 6 bases from J, the gap between germline ends came to 0 bases. The CDR3 loop spans 11 amino acids. This CDR3 is CASSLAQPQHF. The CDR3 DNA reads TGTGCCAGCAGTTTAGCTCAGCCCCAGCATTTT.

The chain employs TRBV19 and TRBJ1-5; D gene uncertain. The CDR3 contains 18 residues. V dropped 3 bases and J dropped 0 bases, with 18 bases sitting between them. Germline values: CDR1 LNHDA, CDR2 SQIVND (reference sequence). The CDR3 loop reads CASSIHGPQIYSNQPQHF. The DNA for the CDR3 is TGTGCCAGTAGTATCCACGGGCCACAAATTTATAGCAATCAGCCCCAGCATTTT.

The gene calls are TRBV11-2 and TRBJ2-3; D ambiguous. V shed 5 bases and J shed 2 bases, with 2 bases lying between them. CDR3 length equals 11 residues. Looked up from germline, CDR1 is SGHAT and CDR2 is FQNNGV. CDR3 coding DNA: TGTGCCAGCAGCGCCACAGATACGCAGTATTTT. Protein sequence: CASSATDTQYF. Based on the CDR3 plus reference TRBV11-2 and TRBJ2-3, the full variable domain is EAGVAQSPRYKIIEKRQSVAFWCNPISGHATLYWYQQILGQGPKLLIQFQNNGVVDDSQLPKDRFSAERLKGVDSTLKIQPAKLEDSAVYLCASSATDTQYFGPGTRLTVL.

Ten or more counts support this clonotype. This chain connects TRBV20-1 to TRBJ2-7; 8 bases agree with TRBD2. The CDR3 is made up of 16 amino acids. Germline CDR1 is DFQATT and CDR2 is SNEGSKA (reference sequence). V lost 1 base and J lost 4; bases outside the gene matches: 12. Here the CDR3 reads CSARAPTGLGRYEQYF. CDR3 bases: TGCAGTGCTAGAGCTCCTACGGGACTAGGAAGATACGAGCAGTACTTC.

Notes on this clonotype: This likely comes from a read error, as the CDR3 has no conserved phenylalanine or tryptophan at its end. CDR3 nucleotide sequence: TGTGCCAGCAGCTCAAAGTCGGGGGCGGGACTGAGTTACCAAGAGACCCAGTACTAC. Amino acid sequence: CASSSKSGAGLSYQETQYY. V gene TRBV5-4 combines with J gene TRBJ2-5; D could derive from TRBD1 or TRBD2 (6 bases each). V lost 3 bases, J lost 0 bases, and 24 bases lay in between. Germline values: CDR1 SGHNT, CDR2 YYREEE (reference sequence). This CDR3 spans 19 amino acids.

The chain joins TRBV28 to TRBJ1-2; D unclear. CDR3 length equals 14 residues. V was cut by 5 bases and J by 5 bases, with 15 bases left in between. Germline V CDR1 and CDR2: MDHEN, SYDVKM. In DNA, the CDR3 is TGTGCCAGCAGTCCCCCTAACCCTGGGTATGGCTACACCTTC. Its translation: CASSPPNPGYGYTF.

This clonotype came up a few times. The V call is TRBV2, the J call TRBJ2-1; 10 nucleotides align to TRBD2. The CDR3 extends over 15 amino acids. Losses at the gene ends were 11 bases for V and 6 bases for J; bases not matched to a gene: 13. Germline loops: CDR1 SNHLY, CDR2 FYNNEI. CDR3 loop: CAGGGSGRGGNEQFF. The CDR3 coding sequence is TGTGCCGGAGGGGGGAGCGGGAGGGGGGGCAATGAGCAGTTCTTC.

The V gene is TRBV2, the J gene TRBJ2-7; no clear D gene. This CDR3 is 14 amino acids long. Germline V gene sequence: CDR1 SNHLY, CDR2 FYNNEI. The V end lost 6 bases, the J end lost 0 bases, and 12 bases lay between the germline ends. The CDR3 DNA reads TGTGCCAGCAGAGCCGGACCGATCTCCTACGAGCAGTACTTC. Translated: CASRAGPISYEQYF.

This clonotype was recorded at least ten times. CDR3 DNA sequence: TGTGCCAGCAGTGCTACAGCTAGCGGGAGTCGTAATGAGCAGTTCTTC. Residues: CASSATASGSRNEQFF. The chain has TRBV6-1 and TRBJ2-1, with 10 bases fitting TRBD2. Germline V gives CDR1 MNHNS, CDR2 SASEGT. V shed 4 bases, J shed 7 bases, and the junction held 10 bases outside the gene matches. The CDR3 spans 16 residues.

The genes are TRBV19 and TRBJ1-5, with a weak D call TRBD1 (5 bases). Trimming stripped 7 bases from V and 7 bases from J, with 20 bases between. The V gene's germline CDR1 is LNHDA and CDR2 SQIVND (reference sequence). This CDR3 has 15 residues. The CDR3: CASIDSPGSNQPQHF. The CDR3, as DNA: TGTGCCAGTATCGATTCTCCAGGGTCAAACCAGCCCCAGCATTTT.

CDR3 DNA sequence: TGTGCCAGCAGGGTAGGGGCTTTTGGAAACACCATATATTTT. Translation: CASRVGAFGNTIYF. The chain combines TRBV6-1 with TRBJ1-3; D possibly corresponds to TRBD1 (5 bases). The V end lost 6 bases, the J end lost 3 bases, and 12 bases lay between the germline ends. The germline V gene has CDR1 MNHNS and CDR2 SASEGT. The CDR3 spans 14 residues.

This clonotype was seen more than once but under ten times. V gene TRBV7-2 combines with J gene TRBJ2-3, with a possible D match to TRBD2 (6 bases). The V and J ends lost 4 bases and 1 base respectively, with 9 bases between them. The germline V gene has CDR1 SGHTA and CDR2 FQGNSA. CDR3 size: 14 residues. The CDR3 region has the DNA TGTGCCAGCAGCTATGGAGGGGGCACAGATACGCAGTATTTT. The encoded protein is CASSYGGGTDTQYF.

The chain links TRBV11-2 to TRBJ2-1, with D perhaps TRBD2 (7 bases). V was trimmed by 7 bases and J by 2 bases, leaving 9 bases between them. CDR1 is SGHAT and CDR2 is FQNNGV in the germline V gene. The CDR3 is made up of 13 amino acids. The CDR3 DNA reads TGTGCCAGCAAGGGGGGGCCCTACAATGAGCAGTTCTTC. As protein: CASKGGPYNEQFF.

This clonotype was counted between two and nine times. The gene calls are TRBV4-1 and TRBJ2-7; D possibly corresponds to TRBD1 (6 bases). The CDR3 totals 14 residues. Trimming removed 8 bases at V and 5 bases at J, with 19 bases between. Germline lookup yields CDR1 MGHRA and CDR2 YSYEKL. DNA of the CDR3: TGCGCCAGCGCCTCGGGACATTCCGGGGACGAGCAGTACTTC. Encoded protein: CASASGHSGDEQYF.

The chain carries TRBV6-4 and TRBJ2-1, with 8 nucleotides matching TRBD2. CDR1 is MRHNA and CDR2 is SNTAGT in the germline V gene. The V segment lost 4 bases and the J segment 4 bases; nucleotides outside the gene matches: 3. The CDR3 totals 14 residues. The CDR3 bases are TGTGCCAGCAGTGCCGGCGGGGGGTACAATGAGCAGTTCTTC. It translates to CASSAGGGYNEQFF.

This clonotype is categorized as medium-sized (0.01 to 0.1%). The chain has TRBV20-1 and TRBJ2-1; TRBD2 is a possible D gene (6 bases). Germline V lookup: CDR1 DFQATT, CDR2 SNEGSKA (reference sequence). V was trimmed by 0 bases and J by 15 bases, leaving 18 bases between them. There are 13 residues in the CDR3. The DNA of the CDR3 is TGCAGTGCTAGAGATCCGGCCCAGCGGGTGACGTTCTTC. Translated: CSARDPAQRVTFF.

This clonotype was seen at least ten times. CDR3 in amino acids: CASSPQGSNQPQHF. CDR3 DNA sequence: TGTGCCAGCAGTCCTCAGGGGAGCAATCAGCCCCAGCATTTT. The rearrangement joins TRBV12-3 or TRBV12-4 to TRBJ1-5, with a possible D match to TRBD1 (6 bases). V gave up 5 bases and J gave up 1 base, with 9 bases separating them. CDR3 length: 14 amino acids.